This T cell receptor beta chain appears in the sequencing data of a study of blood T cell repertoires in COVID-19. In the study overall: Collection of acute and convalescent COVID-19 samples took place in the United States, Italy and Spain. The cDNA or gDNA used as material had been derived from T cells, B-cell-depleted T cells, or PBMCs.

Original handling: Amplification with reference gene primers provided the estimates of nucleated cell counts. Using immunoSEQ multiplex PCR, the repertoire was profiled, and TCRdb retains in-frame clones only, with some absent. D and trimming come from the DNA, and the V and J calls and clone size come from that table. The data hold roughly 100,000 clones, with 80% to 90% observed a single time. This CDR3 region has 19 residues. Germline-derived CDR1 and CDR2 are LGHNT and FRNRAP. V was pared by 4 bases and J by 1 base, with 11 bases of the junction left unmatched. The sequence was obtained from a woman in her seventies with acute or convalescent COVID-19. The sequencing sample was made of peripheral blood. V and J are TRBV12-5 and TRBJ2-7; 15 nucleotides match TRBD2. DNA of the CDR3: TGTGCTAGTGGTTCATCCCCCGGGACTAGCGGGGGGAAATCCTACGAGCAGTACTTC. Translating it yields CASGSSPGTSGGKSYEQYF.